This is a list of T cell receptor beta chains from one sample in a study of blood T cell repertoires in COVID-19. Generated by immunoSEQ multiplex PCR, the TCRdb table keeps only in-frame clones and is missing some. The table lists around 140,000 clones, around 83% of them singletons. The sequencing sample was made of peripheral blood. These receptors all come from a human donor with acute or convalescent COVID-19. The donor label of this sample is uncertain. Each CDR3 is given with its conserved first and last residue. A D gene is named only where the DNA matches it firmly. Clone sizes are given selectively: once, few, many, or a class where the clone is expanded.

D: TRBD1
J: TRBJ1-4
V: TRBV24-1
size: .
DNA: TGTGCCACCAGTGATCCGGGGGCAGGGGGCGGAGAAAAACTGTTTTTT
CDR3: CATSDPGAGGGEKLFF

D: TRBD2
J: TRBJ2-5
V: TRBV5-4
size: .
DNA: TGTGCCAGCAGCGAATCTCCGGGACTAGCGGGGGGTATTCAAGAGACCCAGTACTTC
CDR3: CASSESPGLAGGIQETQYF

D: TRBD1
J: TRBJ1-1
V: TRBV6-5
size: .
DNA: TGTGCCAGCAGCCGCCCAGGGGACAGCTCTACTGAAGCTTTCTTT
CDR3: CASSRPGDSSTEAFF

D: TRBD1
J: TRBJ1-2
V: TRBV11-2
size: once
DNA: TGTGCCAGCAGCTCACCGGGACAGGGATTTTATGGCTACACCTTC
CDR3: CASSSPGQGFYGYTF

D: TRBD1
J: TRBJ1-5
V: TRBV3-1/TRBV3-2
size: .
DNA: TGTGCCAGCAGCCAAACAGGGGCAATCAATCAGCCCCAGCATTTT
CDR3: CASSQTGAINQPQHF

D: .
J: TRBJ2-5
V: TRBV9
size: .
DNA: TGTGCCAGCAAGCGGACCGGCGGCGGGGAGACCCAGTACTTC
CDR3: CASKRTGGGETQYF

D: TRBD1
J: TRBJ1-3
V: TRBV6-5
size: .
DNA: TGTGCCAGCGGGACAGGCTCTGGAAACACCATATATTTT
CDR3: CASGTGSGNTIYF

D: .
J: TRBJ1-5
V: TRBV7-2
size: .
DNA: TGTGCCAGCAGCTTAGACAGGGATACGGCACAGCCCCAGCATTTT
CDR3: CASSLDRDTAQPQHF

D: .
J: TRBJ1-1
V: TRBV18
size: .
DNA: TGTGCCAGCTCACCACTGGGGCAGGGGCGGCTGACTGAAGCTTTCTTT
CDR3: CASSPLGQGRLTEAFF

D: TRBD2
J: TRBJ2-1
V: TRBV5-5
size: .
DNA: TGTGCCAGCAGCCCTTGGGCAGGGAGGGATGAGCAGTTCTTC
CDR3: CASSPWAGRDEQFF

D: .
J: TRBJ1-2
V: TRBV7-9
size: .
DNA: TGTGCCAGCAGCTTAGACATCCAGAGCGCCGCCTATGGCTACACCTTC
CDR3: CASSLDIQSAAYGYTF

D: TRBD1
J: TRBJ2-2
V: TRBV28
size: .
DNA: TGTGCCAGCAGTTTATTCGGGACAGCGAACACCGGGGAGCTGTTTTTT
CDR3: CASSLFGTANTGELFF

D: .
J: TRBJ1-1
V: TRBV18
size: .
DNA: TGTGCCAGCTCACCACCGGGCAGGGTCGGCACTGAAGCTTTCTTT
CDR3: CASSPPGRVGTEAFF

D: .
J: TRBJ2-7
V: TRBV11-1
size: .
DNA: TGTGCCAGCAGCGACCGCGGGGGCGCGTACGAGCAGTACTTC
CDR3: CASSDRGGAYEQYF

D: .
J: TRBJ1-3
V: TRBV30
size: .
DNA: TGTGCCTGGAATCCTAAGGGGGGAAACACCATATATTTT
CDR3: CAWNPKGGNTIYF

D: .
J: TRBJ2-7
V: TRBV9
size: .
DNA: TGTGCCAGCAGCCCTGGACTGGGGTCCTACGAGCAGTACTTC
CDR3: CASSPGLGSYEQYF

D: .
J: TRBJ2-5
V: TRBV18
size: .
DNA: TGTGCCAGCCGACCCCGGGGGACCAGTGAGACCCAGTACTTC
CDR3: CASRPRGTSETQYF

D: .
J: TRBJ1-2
V: TRBV6-1
size: .
DNA: TGTGCCAGCAGGGGCCCAGGGGCCGACTATGGCTACACCTTC
CDR3: CASRGPGADYGYTF

D: TRBD2
J: TRBJ2-1
V: TRBV5-1
size: .
DNA: TGCGCCAGCTTCCAGGGGCGGGAGGGGGATGAGCAGTTCTTC
CDR3: CASFQGREGDEQFF

D: TRBD1
J: TRBJ2-3
V: TRBV7-2
size: .
DNA: TGTGCCAGCAGCACGAGACAGGGTAGCACAGATACGCAGTATTTT
CDR3: CASSTRQGSTDTQYF

D: TRBD1
J: TRBJ1-4
V: TRBV7-9
size: .
DNA: TGTGCCAGCAGCTTAAGGGGACAGTCTAATGAAAAACTGTTTTTT
CDR3: CASSLRGQSNEKLFF

D: .
J: TRBJ1-2
V: TRBV7-9
size: .
DNA: TGTGCCAGCAGCAGTTCGGAGGTTTTAGAGAGGGGCTACACCTTC
CDR3: CASSSSEVLERGYTF

D: TRBD1
J: TRBJ1-3
V: TRBV7-8
size: .
DNA: TGTGCCAGCAGCGCTTTTGCGACAGGGAGCTCTGGAAACACCATATATTTT
CDR3: CASSAFATGSSGNTIYF

D: TRBD1
J: TRBJ1-2
V: TRBV11-1
size: .
DNA: TGTGCCAGCAGCTCTGAGACAGGGACCTATGGCTACACCTTC
CDR3: CASSSETGTYGYTF

D: .
J: TRBJ1-2
V: TRBV28
size: .
DNA: TGTGCCAGCAGTGTCGGGATCTTAGACTATGGCTACACCTTC
CDR3: CASSVGILDYGYTF

D: TRBD1
J: TRBJ2-5
V: TRBV4-1
size: .
DNA: TGCGCCAGCAGCCAATGGACAGGACAAGAGACCCAGTACTTC
CDR3: CASSQWTGQETQYF

D: .
J: TRBJ1-6
V: TRBV30
size: .
DNA: TGTGCCTGGAGTCCGTCCTATAATTCACCCCTCCACTTT
CDR3: CAWSPSYNSPLHF

D: TRBD1
J: TRBJ1-5
V: TRBV4-3
size: .
DNA: TGCGCCAGCAGCATGGGACAGGGGACTCAGCCCCAGCATTTT
CDR3: CASSMGQGTQPQHF

D: .
J: TRBJ2-2
V: TRBV18
size: .
DNA: TGTGCCAGCTCACAGGTTGGGACAAACACCGGGGAGCTGTTTTTT
CDR3: CASSQVGTNTGELFF

D: TRBD1
J: TRBJ2-5
V: TRBV6-5
size: once
DNA: TGTGCCAGCAAACAGGGGGCGGTTGAGACCCAGTACTTC
CDR3: CASKQGAVETQYF

D: TRBD1
J: TRBJ1-1
V: TRBV3-1/TRBV3-2
size: .
DNA: TGTGCCAGCAGCCAACTCACAGGGGTCTCGAACACTGAAGCTTTCTTT
CDR3: CASSQLTGVSNTEAFF

D: TRBD2
J: TRBJ2-1
V: TRBV24-1
size: .
DNA: TGTGCCACCAGTGCCTCCAGGACTAGGGCCAACAATGAGCAGTTCTTC
CDR3: CATSASRTRANNEQFF

D: TRBD1
J: TRBJ1-2
V: TRBV5-1
size: .
DNA: TGCGCCAGCAGCTTGGGGGGACAGAACTATGGCTACACCTTC
CDR3: CASSLGGQNYGYTF

D: .
J: TRBJ2-5
V: TRBV6-6
size: .
DNA: TGTGCCAGCAGTTCCCTAGTGGCTGTGTACCAAGAGACCCAGTACTTC
CDR3: CASSSLVAVYQETQYF

D: .
J: TRBJ1-5
V: TRBV5-1
size: few
DNA: TGCGCCAGCAGCCGCGGGGGGTCTAGCAATCAGCCCCAGCATTTT
CDR3: CASSRGGSSNQPQHF

D: .
J: TRBJ1-5
V: TRBV6-1
size: .
DNA: TGTGCCAGCAGTGAAGCAGACAGGAATCAGCCCCAGCATTTT
CDR3: CASSEADRNQPQHF

D: .
J: TRBJ2-3
V: TRBV27
size: .
DNA: TGTGCCAGTGGTGCGGCGGGGACCACAGATACGCAGTATTTT
CDR3: CASGAAGTTDTQYF

D: TRBD1
J: TRBJ2-7
V: TRBV24-1
size: .
DNA: TGTGCCACCAGTGACTCAACGGGACAGGGATCCTACGAGCAGTACTTC
CDR3: CATSDSTGQGSYEQYF

D: TRBD1
J: TRBJ2-7
V: TRBV2
size: .
DNA: TGTGCCAGCAGCCTTCGCGGACAGGGGGCCGAGCAGTACTTC
CDR3: CASSLRGQGAEQYF

D: TRBD1
J: TRBJ1-5
V: TRBV30
size: once
DNA: TGTGCCTGGAGCGGGACAGGGCAGCCCCAGCATTTT
CDR3: CAWSGTGQPQHF

D: .
J: TRBJ2-6
V: TRBV6-2/TRBV6-3
size: few
DNA: TGTGCCAGCAGTTTGACTCCGAGCTCTGGGGCCAACGTCCTGACTTTC
CDR3: CASSLTPSSGANVLTF

D: TRBD1
J: TRBJ2-7
V: TRBV28
size: .
DNA: TGTGCCAGCAGCCGGCCGACAGGGCGGGAGCAGTACTTC
CDR3: CASSRPTGREQYF

D: .
J: TRBJ2-1
V: TRBV10-3
size: .
DNA: TGTGCCATCAGTGAGGCGAGCAATGAGCAGTTCTTC
CDR3: CAISEASNEQFF

D: .
J: TRBJ2-5
V: TRBV4-1
size: .
DNA: TGCGCCAGCAGCCAAGATGTCCCAGGGGAGCAAGAGACCCAGTACTTC
CDR3: CASSQDVPGEQETQYF

D: .
J: TRBJ2-7
V: TRBV6-2/TRBV6-3
size: .
DNA: TGTGCCAGCAGTTACTCGAACCCAACCCCCGGCGAGCAGTACTTC
CDR3: CASSYSNPTPGEQYF

D: .
J: TRBJ1-5
V: TRBV27
size: .
DNA: TGTGCCAGCAGTTCTCAGGAATTCAATCAGCCCCAGCATTTT
CDR3: CASSSQEFNQPQHF

D: TRBD2
J: TRBJ2-5
V: TRBV4-3
size: few
DNA: TGCGCCAGCAGCCCGGGACTAGCGAGTGAAGAGACCCAGTACTTC
CDR3: CASSPGLASEETQYF

D: .
J: TRBJ2-3
V: TRBV27
size: .
DNA: TGTGCCAGCAGTCCCCGAGTAGATACGCAGTATTTT
CDR3: CASSPRVDTQYF

D: TRBD2
J: TRBJ2-1
V: TRBV18
size: .
DNA: TGTGCCAGCTCACTTCTAGCGGGGGCCTCCTACAATGAGCAGTTCTTC
CDR3: CASSLLAGASYNEQFF

D: .
J: TRBJ1-5
V: TRBV27
size: .
DNA: TGTGCCAGCAGTTCTATCAGGGTAAAAGGATCTAATCAGCCCCAGCATTTT
CDR3: CASSSIRVKGSNQPQHF

D: .
J: TRBJ1-4
V: TRBV6-2/TRBV6-3
size: .
DNA: TGTGCCAGCAGTTACGTAACAGGTCGTAATGAAAAACTGTTTTTT
CDR3: CASSYVTGRNEKLFF

D: TRBD1
J: TRBJ2-7
V: TRBV3-1/TRBV3-2
size: .
DNA: TGTGCCAGCAGCCAGGCTCCCGGGACAGACTACGAGCAGTACTTC
CDR3: CASSQAPGTDYEQYF

D: .
J: TRBJ1-4
V: TRBV19
size: few
DNA: TGTGCCAGTAGTCCGAGGCAGGGCAATAATGAAAAACTGTTTTTT
CDR3: CASSPRQGNNEKLFF

D: TRBD2
J: TRBJ2-1
V: TRBV3-1/TRBV3-2
size: .
DNA: TGTGCCAGCAGCCTCGGGACTAGCTACAATGAGCAGTTCTTC
CDR3: CASSLGTSYNEQFF

D: .
J: TRBJ2-3
V: TRBV5-1
size: .
DNA: TGCGCCAGCAGGTCCCAGAGCACAGATACGCAGTATTTT
CDR3: CASRSQSTDTQYF

D: TRBD1
J: TRBJ1-1
V: TRBV18
size: .
DNA: TGTGCCAGCTCACCCGGGACAGAGTCCCCTGAAACTTTCTTT
CDR3: CASSPGTESPETFF

D: .
J: TRBJ2-3
V: TRBV6-2/TRBV6-3
size: few
DNA: TGTGCCAGCAGTCACCGAGGCGGGGCAAGCACAGATACGCAGTATTTT
CDR3: CASSHRGGASTDTQYF